The rows below give T cell receptor beta chains drawn from one sample of a study of Graves' ophthalmopathy and Graves' hyperthyroidism. TCRdb used MiXCR to reprocess the multiplex PCR reads, holding one entry per CDR3 protein. The sample has 500,000 to 700,000 distinct CDR3 sequences, about 20% seen once. Sample: peripheral blood. These receptors originate from a woman aged 18-29 years with stable Graves' hyperthyroidism. Some clones in this sample may be carry-over from other donors' samples. The CDR3 runs from the conserved cysteine through the conserved F or W. Fields, in order: V gene, clone size, D gene, J gene, CDR3 DNA, CDR3 protein. A D gene is named only where the DNA matches it firmly. Some rows have no size entry. The others give once, few or many, or a class for an expanded clone.

TRBV4-3	few	.	TRBJ1-2	TGCGCCAGCAGCCAAGAAGTGACCGGGGGTTACTATGGCTACACCTTC	CASSQEVTGGYYGYTF
TRBV4-1	many	.	TRBJ1-6	TGCGCCAGCAGCCAAGATTATATGGGAGCCCCTAATTCACCCCTCCACTTT	CASSQDYMGAPNSPLHF
TRBV5-5	.	.	TRBJ2-3	TGTGCCAGCAGCTTGGGCGCCGCGGCAGATACGCAGTATTTT	CASSLGAAADTQYF
TRBV12-3/TRBV12-4	many	.	TRBJ2-2	TGTGCCAGCAGTTTCACAGGGAAGATCGGGGAGCTGTTTTTT	CASSFTGKIGELFF
TRBV13	many	.	TRBJ2-7	TGTGCCAGCAGCTTAGGGGCCAGATTCTACGAGCAGTACTTC	CASSLGARFYEQYF
TRBV11-2	.	.	TRBJ2-7	TGTGCCAGCAGCCATAATGGGGATGGGTACGAGCAGTACTTC	CASSHNGDGYEQYF
TRBV6-2/TRBV6-3	.	TRBD1	TRBJ2-7	TGTGCCAGCAAACCCCAAAGATGGACAGGACCCTACGAGCAGTACTTC	CASKPQRWTGPYEQYF
TRBV6-4	.	.	TRBJ1-3	TGCGACAGAAGGAGGGACTGTGGAAACACCATATATTTT	CDRRRDCGNTIYF
TRBV15	few	.	TRBJ2-7	TGTGCCACCAGCATCGGAGGGCCTAGCGAACCCTACGAGCAGTACTTC	CATSIGGPSEPYEQYF
TRBV30	many	.	TRBJ1-2	TGTGCCTGGAGTGTACCGGGCTATGGCTACACCTTC	CAWSVPGYGYTF
TRBV4-1	.	.	TRBJ2-2	TGCGCCAGCAGCCTCGGGTTCAGGGCCATCACCGGGGAGCTGTTTTTT	CASSLGFRAITGELFF
TRBV28	.	.	TRBJ1-1	TGTGCCAGCAGTTTTACGGGAGGGGCTTTCTTT	CASSFTGGAFF
TRBV29-1	many	TRBD2	TRBJ2-5	TGCAGCGTTGAAGATCCGACCGACGAACCGGGACTAGCGGGAGGGAGAGAGACCCAGTACTTC	CSVEDPTDEPGLAGGRETQYF
TRBV12-3/TRBV12-4	many	.	TRBJ2-7	TGTGCCAGCAGTCCGACAGGTTTGTTGTACGAGCAGTACTTC	CASSPTGLLYEQYF
TRBV11-2	.	.	TRBJ2-5	TGTGCCAGCAGCGTTAGCGAGGAGACCCAGTACTTC	CASSVSEETQYF
TRBV5-1	many	.	TRBJ1-6	TGCGCCAGCAGCTTGGAGCAGGCGGGTCGCTCACCCCTCCACTTT	CASSLEQAGRSPLHF
TRBV19	few	.	TRBJ1-1	TGTGCCAGTAGTATAGATCTCGCAGAGAACACTGAAGCTTTCTTT	CASSIDLAENTEAFF
TRBV6-1	.	TRBD1	TRBJ1-2	TGTGCCAGCAGTGAAGGGGACAGGGAGATCTATGGCTACACCTTC	CASSEGDREIYGYTF
TRBV6-5	many	.	TRBJ1-1	TGTGCCAGCAGTTATGACGTAATGAACACTGAAGCTTTCTTT	CASSYDVMNTEAFF
TRBV5-6	many	.	TRBJ2-5	TGTGCCAGCACCCAGGGAGGGGGGACTGCTTCAGAGACCCAGTACTTC	CASTQGGGTASETQYF
TRBV28	once	.	TRBJ1-1	TGTGCCAGCAGTTTGAGACGAGGGGCAAACACTGAAGCTTTCTTT	CASSLRRGANTEAFF
TRBV6-2/TRBV6-3	many	.	TRBJ2-7	TGTGCCAGCAGCCGTGGGGAGCAGTACTTC	CASSRGEQYF
TRBV29-1	many	.	TRBJ2-7	TGCAGCGTTGAGACAGGGAGGGAGAACGAGCAGTACTTC	CSVETGRENEQYF
TRBV12-3/TRBV12-4	few	TRBD1	TRBJ1-1	TGTGCCAGCAGCTTTAACAGGGGGCACACTGAAGCTTTCTTT	CASSFNRGHTEAFF
TRBV7-2	.	.	TRBJ2-5	TGTGCCAGCAGCTCCCCCTGGACCTTC	CASSSPWTF
TRBV27	.	.	TRBJ2-5	TGTGCCAGCAGCCTCCAGGGGCCGAAGACCCAGTACTTC	CASSLQGPKTQYF
TRBV12-3/TRBV12-4	.	TRBD1	TRBJ1-1	TGTGCCAGCAGGAGACCGGGACAGGGGCAAACTGAAGCTTTCTTT	CASRRPGQGQTEAFF
TRBV3-1	.	.	TRBJ2-5	TGTGCCAGCAGCCAGACAGCGAAGACCCAGTACTTC	CASSQTAKTQYF
TRBV12-3/TRBV12-4	.	.	TRBJ1-2	TGTGCCAGCAATCCCTCGGGGCAGGGGAACTATGGCTACACCTTC	CASNPSGQGNYGYTF